This T cell receptor (beta chain) was sequenced during a study of molecular identifiers for immune sequencing clone quantification. General observations from the study: Clones of above 20 RNA copies carried over 98% of effector molecules; in naive cells they carried under 1%.

This clonotype was recorded many times. What it binds is unknown. CDR1 and CDR2 from the germline V gene are DFQATT and SNEGSKA (reference sequence). The length of the CDR3 is 13 residues. Trimming removed 7 bases from V and 8 bases from J; junction bases left unmatched: 9. TCRdb ran MiXCR on the PCR reads and lists one entry per CDR3 protein. The sample holds 600,000 to 650,000 distinct CDR3 sequences, just under 20% seen once. The sequencing sample was made of naive CD8+ T cells from blood, with Jurkat cell RNA spiked in. Sample subset: FACS-sorted CD8+CD4-CCR7+CD45RA+ naive T cells. J is TRBJ2-4 and V is TRBV20-1, with 9 bases lining up with TRBD2. The receptor comes from a human donor in good health. Some libraries in this study had Jurkat cell RNA spiked in. The CDR3 is CSVAGVGTDIQYF. The CDR3 region has the DNA TGCAGTGTAGCGGGAGTGGGGACAGACATTCAGTACTTC.